Below, 2 T cell receptor beta chains from the same sample are listed, as sequenced in a study of blood T cell repertoires in COVID-19. Libraries were prepared by immunoSEQ multiplex PCR; TCRdb keeps only in-frame clonotypes and omits some of them. The sample records approximately 280,000 clones, 87% being singletons. The sequenced material came from PBMCs or T cells enriched from blood (not recorded which). These receptors originate from a woman aged 35 to 49 who had recovered from COVID-19.

V usage is TRBV30 and J usage is TRBJ2-7, with D unclear. V gave up 5 bases and J gave up 3 bases, with 17 bases separating them. The CDR3 runs to 14 residues. Germline loops: CDR1 GTSNPN, CDR2 SVGIG (reference sequence). The CDR3 bases are TGTGCCTGGTCGCTGAGGCAACCCAACTACGAGCAGTACTTC. This encodes CAWSLRQPNYEQYF.

This clone was picked up one time. This sample also contains other DNA sequences that code for the same CDR3. The genes are TRBV9 and TRBJ2-2; 8 bases match TRBD2. Germline V lookup: CDR1 SGDLS, CDR2 YYNGEE. This CDR3 comprises 15 residues. Trimming removed 2 bases from V and 2 bases from J; junction bases left unmatched: 2. The CDR3 DNA reads TGTGCCAGCAGCGTTAGCGGGACCAACACCGGGGAGCTGTTTTTT. Translating gives CASSVSGTNTGELFF.